A single sample is the source of the 2 T cell receptor beta chains below, sequenced in a study of T cell repertoires in cytomegalovirus infection. The antigens of these receptors remain unknown. One entry per CDR3 protein results from TCRdb running MiXCR on the reads. The repertoire has about 500,000 distinct CDR3 sequences, 30% to 40% of them found once; the top ten carry roughly 15%. The material was cultured PBMCs, obtained from culture after CMV antigen stimulation. All receptors derive from a human donor in good health (CMV status not recorded). Some clones in this sample may be carry-over from other donors' samples.

This clonotype showed up many times. This chain joins TRBV7-9 and TRBJ2-2; TRBD1 might be the D (6 bases). V was cut by 6 bases and J by 1 base, with 21 bases left in between. Germline CDR1 is SEHNR and CDR2 is FQNEAQ (reference sequence). The CDR3 extends over 18 amino acids. The CDR3 bases are TGTGCCAGCAGTTATTCTCCCTCCGGGACAAAGAACACCGGGGAGCTGTTTTTT. It codes for CASSYSPSGTKNTGELFF.

CDR3 residues: CASSLLAGAEQYF. Written as DNA, the CDR3 is TGTGCCAGCAGTTTACTCGCAGGGGCCGAGCAGTACTTC. The V and J genes are TRBV27 and TRBJ2-7; weak D call: TRBD1 (6 bases). Germline V gives CDR1 MNHEY, CDR2 SMNVEV (reference sequence). This CDR3 is 13 amino acids long. The V end lost 2 bases, the J end lost 6 bases, and 11 bases lay between the germline ends.